The table lists the clone carrying this TCR beta chain with a few counts. The antigen remains undetermined. Every bit of the isolated RNA underwent reverse transcription, so sequencing read expressed TCRB transcripts. Clones were read by immunoSEQ multiplex PCR, and TCRdb kept only the in-frame ones, dropping some. This table has over 700,000 clones, roughly 17% appearing once. CDR1 and CDR2 (germline): SGHAT, FQNNGV. The CDR3 length is 15 residues. V trimming: 4 bases; J trimming: 4 bases; junction bases outside the gene matches: 9. This sample stems from a study of beta chain features in type 1 diabetes. Study observations and caveats: A cDNA-based sequencing approach could over-represent cells with high TCR expression. For type 1 diabetes patients, VDJ junctions showed fewer insertions and more deletions.

The V call is TRBV11-2, the J call TRBJ1-2; TRBD1 agrees at 7 bases. The sample consisted of naive CD4+ T cells from blood. This clonotype was sampled from a woman aged 18-29 years in good health. The CDR3 DNA is TGTGCCAGCAGCTCAATTAGGACAGGCTTCTATGGCTACACCTTC. This gives the protein CASSSIRTGFYGYTF. Supplemented by reference TRBV11-2 and TRBJ1-2, the full variable domain reads EAGVAQSPRYKIIEKRQSVAFWCNPISGHATLYWYQQILGQGPKLLIQFQNNGVVDDSQLPKDRFSAERLKGVDSTLKIQPAKLEDSAVYLCASSSIRTGFYGYTFGSGTRLTVV.